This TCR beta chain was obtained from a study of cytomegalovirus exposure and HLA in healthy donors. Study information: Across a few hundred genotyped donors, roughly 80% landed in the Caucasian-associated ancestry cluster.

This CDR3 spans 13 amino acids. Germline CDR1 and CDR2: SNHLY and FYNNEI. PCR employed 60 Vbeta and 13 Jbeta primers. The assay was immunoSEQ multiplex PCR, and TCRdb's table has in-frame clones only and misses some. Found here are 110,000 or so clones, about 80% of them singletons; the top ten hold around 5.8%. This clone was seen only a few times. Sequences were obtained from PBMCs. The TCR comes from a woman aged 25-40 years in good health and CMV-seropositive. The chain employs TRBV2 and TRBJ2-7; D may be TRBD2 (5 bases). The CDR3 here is CVCNEEAAYEQYF. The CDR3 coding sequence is TGTGTTTGCAATGAGGAGGCGGCATACGAGCAGTACTTC.